Below, 26 T cell receptor beta chains from the same sample are listed, as sequenced in a study of T cells in Graves' hyperthyroidism and ophthalmopathy. RNA transcripts provided the source from which TCR beta CDR3 regions were amplified. TCR CDR3 underwent first-round RT-PCR with the HTBI primer set. Via MiXCR, TCRdb re-called the multiplex PCR reads, giving one row per CDR3 protein. The sample lists around 540,000 distinct CDR3 sequences, about 16% seen once, with approximately 30% in the top ten. The sample comprised blood. Receptors were obtained from a woman in her twenties or thirties with Graves' ophthalmopathy.

This clonotype was recorded at least ten times. The chain links TRBV24-1 to TRBJ2-1; 9 positions agree with TRBD1. V was clipped by 4 bases and J by 4 bases; unmatched bases: 7. The CDR3 covers 16 residues. Germline CDR1 and CDR2: KGHDR and SFDVKD. The CDR3, as DNA: TGTGCCACCAGTGACGTTGGACAGGGGTTGTACAATGAGCAGTTCTTC. Its translation: CATSDVGQGLYNEQFF.

This clonotype was picked up many times. This chain joins TRBV6-2 or TRBV6-3 and TRBJ2-1; perhaps D is TRBD1 or TRBD2 (5 bases each). Germline CDR1 MNHEY, CDR2 SVGEGT. The CDR3 totals 14 residues. Between the trimmed V and J ends, which lost 6 bases and 8 bases, there was a span of 17 bases. DNA for the CDR3: TGTGCCAGCAGGACACGGGGATGGGGCGATGAGCAGTTCTTC. Amino acid sequence: CASRTRGWGDEQFF.

This clonotype has more than one count but fewer than ten. This chain joins TRBV6-2 or TRBV6-3 and TRBJ2-3; D is unresolved. V lost 2 bases to trimming and J lost 0 bases, with 9 bases between them. Per germline, CDR1 MNHEY and CDR2 SVGEGT. This CDR3 comprises 15 residues. In nucleotides, the CDR3 is TGTGCCAGCAGTTACGGGCTCCCAAGCACAGATACGCAGTATTTT. Encoded protein: CASSYGLPSTDTQYF.

This clonotype was recorded a few times. The chain employs TRBV19 and TRBJ2-5; the D call may be TRBD1 or TRBD2 (5 bases each). The CDR3 is 14 residues long. Germline V gives CDR1 LNHDA, CDR2 SQIVND (reference sequence). Between the trimmed V and J ends, which lost 4 bases and 7 bases, there was a span of 16 bases. The CDR3: CASSTWDRYGTQYF. CDR3 nucleotides: TGTGCCAGTAGTACCTGGGACCGCTACGGGACCCAGTACTTC.

The gene calls are TRBV15 and TRBJ1-1; D is uncertain. Germline-derived CDR1 and CDR2 are LNHNV and YYDKDF (reference sequence). The CDR3 spans 14 residues. The ends were cut back, 0 bases at V and 1 base at J, with 6 bases in the middle. The CDR3 nucleotides are TGTGCCACCAGCAGAGATCTCACGAACACTGAAGCTTTCTTT. Translation: CATSRDLTNTEAFF.

This chain uses TRBV12-3 or TRBV12-4 with TRBJ2-7, with a possible D match to TRBD1 (5 bases). V was clipped by 5 bases and J by 6 bases, with 11 bases between them. This CDR3 has 12 amino acids. In DNA form, the CDR3 reads TGTGCCAGCAGTATAGGTCAGGGCGAGCAGTACTTC. Residues: CASSIGQGEQYF.

The chain employs TRBV15 and TRBJ2-7; 7 bases map to TRBD2. From germline, CDR1 is LNHNV and CDR2 YYDKDF (reference sequence). This CDR3 contains 14 residues. Losses at the gene ends were 1 base for V and 7 bases for J; bases not matched to a gene: 7. CDR3 nucleotides: TGTGCCACCAGCAGAGTTAGGGCCGGGGGGGAGCAGTACTTC. It is translated as CATSRVRAGGEQYF.

The rearrangement uses TRBV24-1 and TRBJ1-1; D not certain. The V gene lost 7 bases and the J gene lost 3 bases, with 17 bases spanning the gap. Germline V gene sequence: CDR1 KGHDR, CDR2 SFDVKD. CDR3 length: 15 residues. As DNA, the CDR3 is TGTGCCACCAGCGATCCTAGGACCCCCCACACTGAAGCTTTCTTT. Translation gives CATSDPRTPHTEAFF.

This clonotype has ten or more counts. J is TRBJ2-2 and V is TRBV11-2; D gene ambiguous. The CDR3 is made up of 13 amino acids. V lost 4 bases, J lost 5 bases, and 8 bases lay in between. In germline, CDR1 is SGHAT, CDR2 FQNNGV. CDR3 coding DNA: TGTGCCAGCAGCTATATGCGAACCGGGGAGCTGTTTTTT. Protein sequence: CASSYMRTGELFF.

This clonotype was observed once. The V call is TRBV11-1, the J call TRBJ2-3; D possibly corresponds to TRBD2 (6 bases). The V end lost 4 bases, the J end lost 2 bases, and 13 bases lay between the germline ends. Germline V CDR1 and CDR2: SGHAT, FQDESV (reference sequence). The CDR3 contains 15 residues. The CDR3 coding sequence is TGTGCCAGCAGCTCCGGGGGAGCCTACACAGATACGCAGTATTTT. It is translated as CASSSGGAYTDTQYF.

The table lists this clonotype with many counts. In DNA, the CDR3 is TGCAGTGCTAGAGTACCTGACAGCTCCCTTAACTATGGCTACACCTTC. This translates into CSARVPDSSLNYGYTF. The gene calls are TRBV20-1 and TRBJ1-2; D may be TRBD1 (5 bases). The germline V gene has CDR1 DFQATT and CDR2 SNEGSKA (reference sequence). With 1 base removed from V and 1 base from J, the gap between germline ends came to 16 bases. This CDR3 contains 16 residues.

There are many counts of this clonotype. The chain carries TRBV18 and TRBJ2-5; 9 nucleotides match TRBD1. The CDR3 totals 14 residues. Germline values: CDR1 KGHSH, CDR2 LQKENI. The V segment lost 6 bases and the J segment 2 bases; nucleotides outside the gene matches: 4. CDR3 loop: CASSPTGGQETQYF. The CDR3, as DNA: TGTGCCAGCTCTCCGACAGGGGGTCAAGAGACCCAGTACTTC.

The chain uses TRBV20-1 and TRBJ2-1; unclear D gene. The CDR3 consists of 15 residues. CDR1 is DFQATT, CDR2 SNEGSKA, per germline (reference sequence). V was clipped by 4 bases and J by 0 bases, with 13 bases between them. CDR3: CSATPVSISYNEQFF. The CDR3 DNA sequence: TGCAGTGCTACCCCCGTGAGCATCTCCTACAATGAGCAGTTCTTC.

The V call is TRBV11-3, the J call TRBJ1-1; a weak D match, TRBD1 (5 bases). V was shortened by 0 bases and J by 11 bases, with 19 bases between the two germline ends. The CDR3 has 15 amino acids. The germline V gene has CDR1 SGHNT and CDR2 YENEEA. In nucleotides, the CDR3 is TGTGCCAGCAGCTTAGAGTTAGGGACCGAGTCGCTGGCTTTCTTT. This sequence encodes CASSLELGTESLAFF.

In this sample, this clonotype turned up a few times. The chain employs TRBV7-6 and TRBJ2-7; D uncertain. Germline-derived CDR1 and CDR2 are SGHVS and FNYEAQ. Trimming took 7 bases from V and 7 from J, leaving 17 bases between them. CDR3 length: 13 amino acids. CDR3 sequence (DNA): TGTGCCAGCACCCCTACGCACGGCATGGAGCAGTACTTC. It yields the protein CASTPTHGMEQYF.

The J gene is TRBJ1-1, the V gene TRBV2; maybe TRBD1 (6 bases). CDR3 length: 13 amino acids. The V and J ends lost 6 bases and 7 bases respectively, with 15 bases between them. CDR1 and CDR2 from the germline V gene are SNHLY and FYNNEI. The DNA for the CDR3 is TGTGCCAGCAGCGCCCAGGGGACCGGTGAAGCTTTCTTT. Its translation is CASSAQGTGEAFF.

This clonotype was detected many times. The rearrangement joins TRBV7-2 to TRBJ2-7; 7 positions match TRBD2. The CDR3 has 14 residues. CDR1 is SGHTA and CDR2 is FQGNSA in the germline V gene. V lost 5 bases, J lost 5 bases, and 9 bases stayed unmatched. CDR3 loop: CASSLRAGTHEQYF. For the CDR3, the DNA is TGTGCCAGCAGCCTTCGAGCGGGAACCCACGAGCAGTACTTC.

This clonotype was picked up many times. The chain uses TRBV11-1 and TRBJ2-7, with 8 positions matching TRBD2. This CDR3 contains 18 residues. Germline V CDR1 and CDR2: SGHAT, FQDESV (reference sequence). The junction had 11 bases not matched to a gene; V was cut back by 1 base and J by 0 bases. The CDR3 here is CASSLGSYRGGNSYEQYF. As DNA, the CDR3 is TGTGCCAGCAGCTTAGGGTCGTATCGCGGGGGGAACTCCTACGAGCAGTACTTC.

This clonotype was seen only a few times. The CDR3 DNA reads TGTGCCAGCAGCCGACAGGGTGAGACCCAGTACTTC. Translated: CASSRQGETQYF. The rearrangement joins TRBV6-1 to TRBJ2-5; 7 bases fit TRBD1. This CDR3 has 12 residues. Looked up from germline, CDR1 is MNHNS and CDR2 is SASEGT. V lost 6 bases to trimming and J lost 5 bases; unmatched junction nucleotides: 3.

This clonotype was seen repeatedly, ten times or more. V gene TRBV7-3 combines with J gene TRBJ1-1; 8 nucleotides line up with TRBD1. There are 15 residues in the CDR3. Germline CDR1 SGHTA, CDR2 FQGTGA. The junction had 5 bases not matched to a gene; V was cut back by 4 bases and J by 1 base. The CDR3 DNA sequence: TGTGCCAGCAGCTCGCTCACAGGGGGGAACACTGAAGCTTTCTTT. This sequence encodes CASSSLTGGNTEAFF. Supplemented by reference TRBV7-3 and TRBJ1-1, the full variable domain reads GAGVSQTPSNKVTEKGKYVELRCDPISGHTALYWYRQSLGQGPEFLIYFQGTGAADDSGLPNDRFFAVRPEGSVSTLKIQRTERGDSAVYLCASSSLTGGNTEAFFGQGTRLTVV.

This clonotype was counted many times. The chain has TRBV5-5 and TRBJ2-1; 8 bases match TRBD2. This CDR3 spans 14 amino acids. Germline V lookup: CDR1 SGHKS, CDR2 YYEKEE (reference sequence). V shed 3 bases and J 1 base; nucleotides not matched to a gene: 0. CDR3 nucleotides: TGTGCCAGCAGCTCTAGCGGGTCCTACAATGAGCAGTTCTTC. Translating gives CASSSSGSYNEQFF.

The V and J genes are TRBV24-1 and TRBJ2-5; maybe TRBD1 (5 bases). Germline V gene data show CDR1 as KGHDR and CDR2 as SFDVKD. Trimming pared 3 bases from V and 4 bases from J, leaving 11 bases between. This CDR3 has 14 amino acids. The CDR3: CATSDRAGPETQYF. CDR3 DNA: TGTGCCACCAGTGATCGGGCAGGGCCAGAGACCCAGTACTTC.

This clonotype has at least ten counts. This rearrangement joins TRBV5-1 to TRBJ1-6; 9 positions agree with TRBD1. Germline V lookup: CDR1 SGHRS, CDR2 YFSETQ. The J segment lost 8 bases and the V segment lost 4 bases, leaving 4 bases of the junction unmatched. The CDR3 length is 14 residues. The CDR3 DNA reads TGCGCCAGCAGCCCTCGGACAGGGGATTCACCCCTCCACTTT. This gives the protein CASSPRTGDSPLHF. Full variable domain (missing parts from reference TRBV5-1 and TRBJ1-6): KAGVTQTPRYLIKTRGQQVTLSCSPISGHRSVSWYQQTPGQGLQFLFEYFSETQRNKGNFPGRFSGRQFSNSRSEMNVSTLELGDSALYLCASSPRTGDSPLHFGNGTRLTVT.

This clonotype has ten or more counts. The DNA for the CDR3 is TGTGCCAGCAGTTCCCAACTAGCGGGAGGGCAAGAGACCCAGTACTTC. Translation gives CASSSQLAGGQETQYF. V gene TRBV28 combines with J gene TRBJ2-5, with 13 bases lining up with TRBD2. Germline CDR1 MDHEN, CDR2 SYDVKM. V shed 4 bases and J 2 bases; nucleotides not matched to a gene: 4. The CDR3 is 16 amino acids.

The rearrangement links TRBV6-2 or TRBV6-3 to TRBJ2-5, with 13 bases aligning to TRBD2. V gave up 4 bases and J gave up 9 bases; unmatched junction bases: 5. Looked up from germline, CDR1 is MNHEY and CDR2 is SVGEGT. This CDR3 has 14 amino acids. This CDR3 reads CASSWGTSGNSQYF. The CDR3 nucleotides read TGTGCCAGCAGTTGGGGGACTAGCGGGAACTCCCAGTACTTC.

This clonotype was detected a few times. This chain connects TRBV20-1 to TRBJ1-2; 7 nucleotides line up with TRBD1. J lost 7 bases, V lost 2 bases, and 10 bases had no gene match. The CDR3 is 14 residues long. Germline CDR1 and CDR2: DFQATT and SNEGSKA (reference sequence). DNA of the CDR3: TGCAGTGCTAGAATCCGGGACAGTCGACGTGGCTACACCTTC. It translates to CSARIRDSRRGYTF.